A single sample gave rise to the 23 T cell receptor gamma chains below, sequenced in a study of Vδ1+ human thymocytes. RNA was extracted from the cells and then reverse transcribed. CDR3 amplicons came from multiplex PCR with pooled V-gene forward and constant-region reverse primers. TCRdb called clones from the multiplex PCR reads again using CATT. Here the sample spans about 22,000 gamma-chain clones, approximately 14% being singletons. Antigens of these TCRs are unknown. Regarding the study as a whole: Highly polyclonal TRG and TRD repertoires with Gaussian CDR3 length distributions appeared in thymus.

Sequenced input: Vdelta1+ gamma-delta thymocytes from the thymus. This sample's subset: FACS-sorted CD3+ TCRalphabeta- TCRVdelta1+ TCRVdelta2- thymocytes. Every receptor here comes from a child under two years old who had congenital heart surgery.

This clone was seen a handful of times. One end of the junction is discordant with germline, which a read error may explain. The chain employs TRGV4 and TRGJ1 or TRGJ2. CDR3 size: 12 residues. In germline, CDR1 is EGSTGY, CDR2 YDSYTSSV. This CDR3 reads CATWNGWYKKLF. The CDR3 coding sequence is TGTGCCACCTGGAATGGGTGGTATAAGAAACTCTTT.

To note about this clone: The junction shows a germline mismatch at one end, possibly a read error. The chain employs TRGV4 and TRGJ1 or TRGJ2. The CDR3 covers 14 residues. Germline V CDR1 and CDR2: EGSTGY, YDSYTSSV. CDR3 nucleotides: TGTGCCGCCTGGGATGGGCCTGTGTATTATAAGAAACTCTTT. It yields the protein CAAWDGPVYYKKLF.

This clone has more than one count but fewer than ten. The rearrangement uses TRGV2 and TRGJP1. After removal of 0 bases from V and 7 bases from J, the junction contained 2 bases not matched to a gene. Germline values: CDR1 EGSNGY, CDR2 YDSYNSKV. This CDR3 has 13 residues. The CDR3 bases are TGTGCCACCTGGGACGGGAGTGGTTGGTTCAAGATATTT. Translation gives CATWDGSGWFKIF.

The V gene is TRGV4, the J gene TRGJ1 or TRGJ2. CDR1 EGSTGY and CDR2 YDSYTSSV come from the germline V gene. The CDR3 runs 12 residues. The J segment lost 12 bases and the V segment lost 0 bases, leaving 8 bases of the junction unmatched. This CDR3 is CATWDGLGGKLF. CDR3 in DNA: TGTGCCACCTGGGATGGGCTCGGGGGGAAACTCTTT.

This clone is medium-sized by share. This specimen includes other DNA sequences encoding the same CDR3. The J gene is TRGJ1 or TRGJ2, the V gene TRGV9. Germline V lookup: CDR1 GITISATS, CDR2 ISYDGTV (reference sequence). The CDR3 is 12 amino acids. V trimming: 0 bases; J trimming: 7 bases; junction bases outside the gene matches: 3. The CDR3 bases are TGTGCCTTGTGGGAGGTGAAGTATAAGAAACTCTTT. This codes for CALWEVKYKKLF.

The V gene is TRGV4, the J gene TRGJP2. Trimming at V came to 1 base and at J to 6 bases, leaving 11 bases not matched to a gene. This CDR3 spans 16 amino acids. Germline V CDR1 and CDR2: EGSTGY, YDSYTSSV. DNA for the CDR3: TGTGCCACCTGGGATGGCCACCGAGAGGGTGATTGGATCAAGACGTTT. Amino acids: CATWDGHREGDWIKTF.

This clone was picked up a small number of times. The chain couples TRGV5 to TRGJP2. Germline V gene sequence: CDR1 VINAFY, CDR2 YDVSNSKD. J was trimmed by 3 bases and V by 2 bases; bases with no gene match: 3. This CDR3 spans 14 amino acids. The chain's CDR3 is CATWDNGSDWIKTF. CDR3 DNA: TGTGCCACCTGGGACAACGGTAGTGATTGGATCAAGACGTTT.

Worth noting for this clone: A read error may account for a junction end that differs from germline. This sample includes further DNA sequences coding for the same CDR3. The chain links TRGV4 to TRGJP1. The CDR3 sequence is 17 residues long. The germline V gene has CDR1 EGSTGY and CDR2 YDSYTSSV. The CDR3, as DNA: TGTGCCACCTGGAATGGAGATTTTCATACCACTGGTTGGTTCAAGATATTT. It specifies CATWNGDFHTTGWFKIF.

The rearrangement links TRGV9 to TRGJ1 or TRGJ2. J gave up 7 bases and V 9 bases, and 9 bases lay outside the gene matches. The V gene's germline CDR1 is GITISATS and CDR2 ISYDGTV (reference sequence). The CDR3 length is 11 residues. The CDR3 region has the DNA TGTGCCTTGAACAGAGGGTATAAGAAACTCTTT. Translating gives CALNRGYKKLF.

The chain joins TRGV4 to TRGJ1 or TRGJ2. The CDR3 totals 14 residues. J gave up 3 bases and V 6 bases, and 11 bases lay outside the gene matches. CDR1 and CDR2 (germline): EGSTGY, YDSYTSSV. The CDR3 spells CATWKIESYYKKLF. As DNA, the CDR3 is TGTGCCACCTGGAAGATAGAAAGTTATTATAAGAAACTCTTT.

The gene calls are TRGV8 and TRGJ1 or TRGJ2. The length of the CDR3 is 14 residues. The ends lost 0 bases at V and 3 bases at J; junction bases unmatched: 5. Germline V CDR1 and CDR2: VENAVY, YDSYNSRV. The CDR3 loop reads CATWDRPVYYKKLF. DNA of the CDR3: TGTGCCACCTGGGATAGGCCTGTTTATTATAAGAAACTCTTT.

This clone was seen a handful of times. This may come from a read error, since a much larger clone is one base off. This chain connects TRGV4 to TRGJ1 or TRGJ2. This CDR3 contains 13 residues. V was clipped by 0 bases and J by 3 bases; unmatched bases: 2. CDR1 and CDR2 (germline): EGSTGY, YDSYTSSV. The CDR3 DNA sequence: TGTGCCACCTGGGATGGGTGTTATTATAAGAAACTCTTT. Its translation: CATWDGCYYKKLF.

The V call is TRGV4, the J call TRGJ1 or TRGJ2. V dropped 6 bases and J dropped 3; count of bases not matched to a gene: 5. Per germline, CDR1 EGSTGY and CDR2 YDSYTSSV. CDR3 size: 12 residues. DNA for the CDR3: TGTGCCACCTGGAATTCTTATTATAAGAAACTCTTT. This gives the protein CATWNSYYKKLF.

This chain joins TRGV9 and TRGJ1 or TRGJ2. The ends lost 0 bases at V and 3 bases at J; junction bases unmatched: 11. CDR3 size: 16 residues. CDR1 is GITISATS, CDR2 ISYDGTV, per germline (reference sequence). For the CDR3, the DNA is TGTGCCTTGTGGGAGGTGAAGGGTCTGTTTTATTATAAGAAACTCTTT. As protein: CALWEVKGLFYYKKLF.

The table lists this clone with a count of one. The chain uses TRGV4 and TRGJ1 or TRGJ2. V was clipped by 4 bases and J by 2 bases; unmatched bases: 8. This CDR3 contains 14 residues. Germline CDR1 and CDR2: EGSTGY and YDSYTSSV. CDR3 DNA sequence: TGTGCCACCTGGGACCGGCGACATTATTATAAGAAACTCTTT. Amino acids: CATWDRRHYYKKLF.

This clone was counted a few times. The chain links TRGV8 to TRGJP1. CDR1 and CDR2 (germline): VENAVY, YDSYNSRV. Unmatched junction bases numbered 0, after V lost 7 bases and J lost 4 bases. The CDR3 loop spans 11 amino acids. The CDR3 loop is CATCTGWFKIF. The CDR3 region has the DNA TGTGCCACCTGCACTGGTTGGTTCAAGATATTT.

This clone was observed a handful of times. The J gene is TRGJ1 or TRGJ2, the V gene TRGV5. Per germline, CDR1 VINAFY and CDR2 YDVSNSKD. Germline trimming cut 0 bases from V and 0 bases from J; bases unmatched to any gene: 11. This CDR3 has 17 amino acids. This chain's CDR3 is CATWDRPGPSNYYKKLF. CDR3 in DNA: TGTGCCACCTGGGACAGGCCGGGCCCTTCGAATTATTATAAGAAACTCTTT.

This clone was observed a handful of times. Its ends do not fully match the called genes, so a read error is possible. The chain has TRGV5 and TRGJP1. Germline V CDR1 and CDR2: VINAFY, YDVSNSKD. This CDR3 region has 13 residues. The CDR3 sequence: CATWDRHGRFKIF. CDR3 bases: TGTGCCACCTGGGACAGGCATGGTCGGTTCAAGATATTT.

This clone was seen only a few times. Other DNA variants within this sample encode the same CDR3. The chain combines TRGV8 with TRGJ1 or TRGJ2. This CDR3 spans 13 amino acids. The germline CDR1 and CDR2 sequences are VENAVY and YDSYNSRV. V lost 0 bases and J lost 3; bases outside the gene matches: 2. This CDR3 is CATWDRSYYKKLF. CDR3 nucleotide sequence: TGTGCCACCTGGGATAGGAGTTATTATAAGAAACTCTTT.

This clone was counted a few times. A clone one base away is much larger, so this may be a read error. Other DNA sequences from this sample encode an identical CDR3 as well. The J gene is TRGJ1 or TRGJ2, the V gene TRGV5. V shed 0 bases, J shed 7 bases, and the junction held 6 bases outside the gene matches. Germline V gene lookup returns CDR1 VINAFY and CDR2 YDVSNSKD. There are 13 residues in the CDR3. This chain's CDR3 is CATWDRPEYKKLF. The CDR3 DNA sequence: TGTGCCACCTGGGACAGGCCGGAGTATAAGAAACTCTTT.

V gene TRGV5 combines with J gene TRGJ1 or TRGJ2. Trimming cost V 0 bases and J 5 bases; bases outside gene matches: 7. From germline, CDR1 is VINAFY and CDR2 YDVSNSKD. This CDR3 has 14 residues. The DNA for the CDR3 is TGTGCCACCTGGGACAGGCATTTAAATTATAAGAAACTCTTT. Amino acid sequence: CATWDRHLNYKKLF.

Note on this clone: The junction does not match germline at one end; this may be a read error. Different DNA sequences within this sample yield the same CDR3. The V gene is TRGV4, the J gene TRGJP2. This CDR3 contains 15 residues. The germline CDR1 and CDR2 sequences are EGSTGY and YDSYTSSV. As DNA, the CDR3 is TGTGCCACCTGGAATGGGCGTGGGAGTGATTGGATCAAGACGTTT. Residues: CATWNGRGSDWIKTF.

In this sample, this clone turned up a few times. The same CDR3 arises from other DNA sequences in this sample as well. This sequence joins TRGV9 and TRGJ1 or TRGJ2. The germline V gene encodes CDR1 GITISATS and CDR2 ISYDGTV (reference sequence). V was pared by 5 bases and J by 5 bases, with 6 bases of the junction left unmatched. The CDR3 is made up of 12 amino acids. CDR3 sequence: CALWVGHYKKLF. CDR3 bases: TGTGCCTTGTGGGTAGGACATTATAAGAAACTCTTT.